Following are 11 T cell receptor beta chains from one sample sequenced in a study of blood T cell repertoires in COVID-19. Libraries were prepared by immunoSEQ multiplex PCR; TCRdb keeps only in-frame clonotypes and omits some of them. The table records about 90,000 clones, 87% of them present only once. Sequencing was done on a sample of peripheral blood. The receptors derive from a human donor in a cohort sampled during active COVID-19.

This clone is a singleton in its sample. The rearrangement joins TRBV7-2 to TRBJ2-7; a possible D gene is TRBD2 (5 bases). V lost 7 bases to trimming and J lost 4 bases, with 8 bases between them. CDR3 size: 11 residues. CDR1 is SGHTA and CDR2 is FQGNSA in the germline V gene. The CDR3 region is CASTRGYEQYF. In nucleotides, the CDR3 is TGTGCCAGCACTCGCGGGTACGAGCAGTACTTC.

The rearrangement links TRBV4-2 to TRBJ2-7; 14 nucleotides agree with TRBD2. The CDR3 is 17 amino acids. CDR1 LGHNA and CDR2 YNFKEQ come from the germline V gene. The junction had 6 bases not matched to a gene; V was cut back by 1 base and J by 4 bases. CDR3 coding DNA: TGTGCCAGCAGCCAAGCGAGAGGGACTAGCGGGGGTTACGAGCAGTACTTC. The encoded protein is CASSQARGTSGGYEQYF.

The genes are TRBV5-4 and TRBJ2-2, with TRBD2 identical over 9 bases. The junction had 9 bases not matched to a gene; V was cut back by 4 bases and J by 5 bases. Germline V gene data show CDR1 as SGHNT and CDR2 as YYREEE (reference sequence). The CDR3 spans 16 residues. The CDR3 DNA sequence: TGTGCCAGCAGCGAACCGGGACTAGCCCAGACCGGGGAGCTGTTTTTT. It is translated as CASSEPGLAQTGELFF.

This clone occurred a few times. The gene calls are TRBV20-1 and TRBJ1-2; D may be TRBD1 (5 bases). V shed 2 bases and J shed 8 bases, with 9 bases lying between them. Germline CDR1 DFQATT, CDR2 SNEGSKA (reference sequence). CDR3 length: 11 amino acids. The CDR3 protein is CSARTGRGYTF. The DNA of the CDR3 is TGCAGTGCTAGAACAGGACGCGGCTACACCTTC.

This clone has only a few counts. This chain connects TRBV28 to TRBJ1-5; possibly TRBD1 for D (5 bases). CDR1 and CDR2 from the germline V gene are MDHEN and SYDVKM. The CDR3 sequence is 15 residues long. The V and J ends lost 5 bases and 0 bases respectively, with 11 bases between them. Written as DNA, the CDR3 is TGTGCCAGCAGTCGGGGGGTGATTAGCAATCAGCCCCAGCATTTT. It codes for CASSRGVISNQPQHF.

J is TRBJ1-5 and V is TRBV3-1 (or the pseudogene TRBV3-2); TRBD1 is a possible D gene (5 bases). CDR1 is LGHDT, CDR2 YNNKEL, per germline (reference sequence). V gave up 4 bases and J gave up 2 bases, with 9 bases separating them. The CDR3 extends over 14 amino acids. The CDR3 DNA sequence: TGTGCCAGCAGCCGCGGCAGGGGCAATCAGCCCCAGCATTTT. Translated: CASSRGRGNQPQHF.

This rearrangement joins TRBV3-1 (or the pseudogene TRBV3-2) to TRBJ1-5; unclear D gene. There are 13 residues in the CDR3. Trimming cost V 2 bases and J 8 bases, with 10 bases left between them. CDR1 is LGHDT, CDR2 YNNKEL, per germline (reference sequence). CDR3 nucleotides: TGTGCCAGCAGCCAAAGCGGCGGGGAGCCCCAGCATTTT. This translates into CASSQSGGEPQHF.

The rearrangement uses TRBV12-2 and TRBJ1-4; TRBD1 is the table's D call, not checked against the DNA. TRBV12-2 is labeled a pseudogene. The CDR3 has 14 residues. The CDR3 protein is CASRFGQGGEKLFF. In nucleotides, the CDR3 is TGTGCAAGTCGCTTTGGACAGGGTGGTGAAAAACTGTTTTTT.

This chain connects TRBV11-2 to TRBJ2-1; the match to TRBD2 covers 8 bases. The germline V gene encodes CDR1 SGHAT and CDR2 FQNNGV. V lost 2 bases to trimming and J lost 6 bases; unmatched junction nucleotides: 12. The length of the CDR3 is 17 residues. The DNA of the CDR3 is TGTGCCAGCAGCTTACGACACCTTGGACTAGCTGGCAATGAGCAGTTCTTC. The encoded protein is CASSLRHLGLAGNEQFF.

This chain uses TRBV5-5 with TRBJ1-5; D is undetermined. Germline-derived CDR1 and CDR2 are SGHKS and YYEKEE (reference sequence). Between the trimmed V and J ends, which lost 2 bases and 3 bases, there was a span of 6 bases. The CDR3 consists of 13 residues. The CDR3 spells CASSFGANQPQHF. CDR3 sequence (DNA): TGTGCCAGCAGCTTTGGAGCCAATCAGCCCCAGCATTTT.

This CDR3 reads CASSLLQTYEQYF. In DNA form, the CDR3 reads TGTGCCAGCAGCTTGCTGCAGACCTACGAGCAGTACTTC. The chain uses TRBV7-9 and TRBJ2-7; D gene unclear. This CDR3 spans 13 amino acids. The V end lost 3 bases, the J end lost 2 bases, and 8 bases lay between the germline ends. Germline-derived CDR1 and CDR2 are SEHNR and FQNEAQ (reference sequence).